Here is one T cell receptor (beta chain) with its context. Its antigen is as yet unknown. This sample was taken from a study of vaccination effects on CD4 cells after COVID-19. Sequenced by immunoSEQ multiplex PCR; TCRdb stores in-frame clones only, minus some. The sample contains just under 75,000 clones, approximately 72% of which appear only once. The germline V gene has CDR1 MNHEY and CDR2 SVGAGI. The length of the CDR3 is 13 residues. Trimming at V came to 11 bases and at J to 5 bases, leaving 6 bases not matched to a gene. Expansion with viral peptide pools was applied to antigen-specific CD4+ T cells by the ViraFEST assay prior to sequencing. Following culture for around 9 days, CD4+ T cells were isolated. Absence of prior SARS-CoV-2 infection characterized the vaccine recipients, who showed negative nucleocapsid antibodies. In culture with about 10 IU/ml IL-2 and about 10 ug/ml peptides, PBMC were grown at around 1.8 million per well.

This sequence was found in a human donor who received a COVID-19 vaccine. The material sequenced was CD4+ T cells from PBMCs cultured with HCoV-NL63 spike peptides, taken before COVID-19 vaccination. The gene calls are TRBV6-5 and TRBJ2-1, with 10 positions matching TRBD1. The CDR3 coding sequence is TGTGCCTCATTCGGGACAGGGGACAATGAGCAGTTCTTC. This sequence encodes CASFGTGDNEQFF.